This T cell receptor (beta chain) was identified in a study of OX40 agonist ivuxolimab in advanced cancers. Findings and limits, study-wide: Expanded clones tended on average to be more numerous among CD8+ T cells than CD4+.

Patients who had autoimmune disease history or got systemic immunosuppression were left out. With regard to this clone: Its matching antigen is unknown.

TCRdb keeps only in-frame clones here, not all; method: immunoSEQ multiplex PCR. This table holds about 120,000 clones, 89% found once. Germline loops: CDR1 SGHAT, CDR2 FQNNGV. The CDR3 has 13 amino acids. V gave up 4 bases and J gave up 0 bases, with 7 bases separating them. The sequence derives from an adult with an advanced solid tumor such as melanoma, head and neck, liver or kidney cancer. The sample consisted of CD4+ or CD8+ T cells sorted from blood, taken in a trial of the OX40 agonist ivuxolimab. The chain has TRBV11-2 and TRBJ2-7; no clear D gene. For the CDR3, the DNA is TGTGCCAGCAGCTCGACGGGCTCCTACGAGCAGTACTTC. Residues: CASSSTGSYEQYF.